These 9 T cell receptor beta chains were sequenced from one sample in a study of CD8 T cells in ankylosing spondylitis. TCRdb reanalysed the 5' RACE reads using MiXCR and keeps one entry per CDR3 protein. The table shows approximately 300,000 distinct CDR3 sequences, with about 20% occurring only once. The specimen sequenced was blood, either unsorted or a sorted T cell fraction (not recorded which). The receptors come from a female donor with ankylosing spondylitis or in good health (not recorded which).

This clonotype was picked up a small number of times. The CDR3 DNA reads as TGCGCCAGCAGCCAAGAAGGCGCGGGGATGGATACGCAGTATTTT. It encodes CASSQEGAGMDTQYF. The genes are TRBV4-3 and TRBJ2-3; TRBD2 might be the D (6 bases). Germline V gene sequence: CDR1 LGHNA, CDR2 YSLEER. CDR3 length: 15 amino acids. Trimming took 0 bases from V and 6 from J, leaving 13 bases between them.

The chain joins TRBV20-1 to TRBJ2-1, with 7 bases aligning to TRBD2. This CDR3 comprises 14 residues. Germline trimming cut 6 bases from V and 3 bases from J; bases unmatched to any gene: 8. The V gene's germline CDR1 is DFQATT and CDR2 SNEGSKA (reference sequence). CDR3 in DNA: TGCAGTGCCCCCGCTAGCGGACTCTACAATGAGCAGTTCTTC. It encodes CSAPASGLYNEQFF.

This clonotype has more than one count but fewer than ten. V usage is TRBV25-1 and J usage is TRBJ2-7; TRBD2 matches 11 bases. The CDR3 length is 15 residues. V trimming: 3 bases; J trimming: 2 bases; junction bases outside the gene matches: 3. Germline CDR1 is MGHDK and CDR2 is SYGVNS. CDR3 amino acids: CASSETSGTTYEQYF. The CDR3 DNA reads TGTGCCAGCAGTGAGACTAGCGGGACCACCTACGAGCAGTACTTC.

The CDR3 protein is CASSLEGMRTQYF. The CDR3 bases are TGTGCCAGCAGCTTAGAGGGAATGAGGACCCAGTACTTC. The chain uses TRBV7-6 and TRBJ2-5, with unresolved D. Germline assignment: CDR1 SGHVS and CDR2 FNYEAQ. Trimming removed 1 base from V and 7 bases from J, with 10 bases in between. This CDR3 region has 13 residues.

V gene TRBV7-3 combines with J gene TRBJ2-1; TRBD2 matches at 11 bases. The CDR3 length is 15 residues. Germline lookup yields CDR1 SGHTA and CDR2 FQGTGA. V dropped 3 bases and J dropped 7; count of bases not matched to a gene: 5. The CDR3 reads CASSFNSGRANEQFF. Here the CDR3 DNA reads TGTGCCAGCAGCTTTAATAGCGGGAGGGCGAATGAGCAGTTCTTC.

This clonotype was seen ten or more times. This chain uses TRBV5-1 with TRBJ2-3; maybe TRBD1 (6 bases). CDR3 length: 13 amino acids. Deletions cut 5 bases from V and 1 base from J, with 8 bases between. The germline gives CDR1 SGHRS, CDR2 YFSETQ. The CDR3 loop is CASRPGGTDTQYF. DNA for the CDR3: TGCGCCAGCAGACCAGGGGGCACAGATACGCAGTATTTT.

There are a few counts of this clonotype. This CDR3 reads CASSSRTSVTYNEQFF. CDR3 in DNA: TGTGCCAGCAGTTCGAGGACTAGCGTCACCTACAATGAGCAGTTCTTC. The chain uses TRBV6-5 and TRBJ2-1, with 9 bases aligning to TRBD2. Germline assignment: CDR1 MNHEY and CDR2 SVGAGI. Trimming cost V 4 bases and J 2 bases; bases outside gene matches: 6. This CDR3 spans 16 amino acids.

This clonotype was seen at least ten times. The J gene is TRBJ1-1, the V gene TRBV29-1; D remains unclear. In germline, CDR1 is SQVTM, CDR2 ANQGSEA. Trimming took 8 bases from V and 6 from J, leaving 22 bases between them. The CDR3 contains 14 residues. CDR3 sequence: CSSLRGAVRAEAFF. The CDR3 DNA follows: TGCAGCTCTCTCCGGGGTGCAGTAAGGGCTGAAGCTTTCTTT.

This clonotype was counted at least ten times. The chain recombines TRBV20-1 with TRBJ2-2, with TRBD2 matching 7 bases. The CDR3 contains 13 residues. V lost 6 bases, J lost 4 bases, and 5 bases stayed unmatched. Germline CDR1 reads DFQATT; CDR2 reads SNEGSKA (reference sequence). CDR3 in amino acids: CSAAREATGELFF. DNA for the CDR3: TGCAGTGCAGCACGGGAGGCCACCGGGGAGCTGTTTTTT.